These T cell receptor beta chains were read from a single sample in a study of blood T cell repertoires in COVID-19. TCRdb's table, derived via immunoSEQ multiplex PCR, lists solely in-frame clones and lacks some. This table holds about 88,000 clones, roughly 82% found once. Material for sequencing was peripheral blood. The receptors shown here come from a human donor in a cohort sampled during active COVID-19. Both conserved end residues are part of each CDR3. The D gene is left open where the match is weak. Clone size is not always given. Where it is, it says once, few, many or a class for expanded clones.

clone size	J gene	V gene	D gene	CDR3 protein	CDR3 DNA
-	TRBJ2-5	TRBV15	TRBD2	CATSDSLAPQETQYF	TGTGCCACCAGCGACTCACTAGCGCCACAAGAGACCCAGTACTTC
-	TRBJ2-2	TRBV5-1	-	CASRLGPRNTGELFF	TGCGCCAGCAGGTTGGGTCCTAGGAACACCGGGGAGCTGTTTTTT
-	TRBJ1-3	TRBV14	-	CASSLGQLGNTIYF	TGTGCCAGCAGCCTCGGACAGCTTGGAAACACCATATATTTT
-	TRBJ2-3	TRBV10-1	TRBD2	CASSRTSGSTDTQYF	TGCGCCAGCAGTAGGACTAGCGGGAGCACAGATACGCAGTATTTT
-	TRBJ2-7	TRBV12-3/TRBV12-4	-	CASRDNSYEQYF	TGTGCCAGCAGGGACAACTCCTACGAGCAGTACTTC
-	TRBJ1-1	TRBV28	-	CASSPRGTNTEAFF	TGTGCCAGCAGTCCCCGGGGGACGAACACTGAAGCTTTCTTT
-	TRBJ2-7	TRBV27	-	CASSLTQGRGEQYF	TGTGCCAGCAGTTTAACCCAGGGTAGAGGCGAGCAGTACTTC
-	TRBJ1-2	TRBV12-3/TRBV12-4	-	CASSQDYGYTF	TGTGCCAGCAGCCAGGACTATGGCTACACCTTC
-	TRBJ1-4	TRBV28	TRBD1	CASSLTGVGEKLFF	TGTGCCAGCAGCCTGACAGGGGTGGGTGAAAAACTGTTTTTT
once	TRBJ2-5	TRBV3-1/TRBV3-2	-	CASSQGWGDQETQYF	TGTGCCAGCAGCCAAGGGTGGGGGGACCAAGAGACCCAGTACTTC
-	TRBJ2-7	TRBV5-8	-	CASSQQGLGEQYF	TGTGCCAGCAGCCAGCAGGGTCTGGGCGAGCAGTACTTC
-	TRBJ2-7	TRBV9	TRBD1	CASSVTGGATYEQYF	TGTGCCAGCAGCGTAACAGGGGGCGCAACCTACGAGCAGTACTTC
-	TRBJ1-1	TRBV28	-	CASRLGGTEAFF	TGTGCCTCCCGATTGGGAGGGACTGAAGCTTTCTTT
-	TRBJ2-1	TRBV7-3	-	CASSPVGGSGEQFF	TGTGCCAGCAGCCCGGTGGGGGGTTCGGGTGAGCAGTTCTTC
-	TRBJ2-5	TRBV30	TRBD1	CAWSGPGQGGEETQYF	TGTGCCTGGAGTGGCCCGGGACAGGGAGGGGAAGAGACCCAGTACTTC
once	TRBJ1-5	TRBV19	-	CASTKIAGAYNQPQHF	TGTGCCAGTACCAAAATTGCGGGGGCCTACAATCAGCCCCAGCATTTT
-	TRBJ1-6	TRBV7-9	TRBD1	CASRDRENSPLHF	TGTGCCAGCAGAGACAGGGAGAATTCACCCCTCCACTTT
-	TRBJ1-2	TRBV23-1	-	CASSTHYGYTF	TGCGCCAGCAGTACTCATTATGGCTACACCTTC
-	TRBJ2-7	TRBV13	-	CASSPNADSGYEQYF	TGTGCCAGCAGCCCCAACGCGGACAGCGGCTACGAGCAGTACTTC
-	TRBJ2-2	TRBV5-1	TRBD1	CASSPGGTGELFF	TGCGCCAGCAGCCCAGGGGGCACCGGGGAGCTGTTTTTT
-	TRBJ1-5	TRBV7-2	-	CASSLVGYYDSNQPQHF	TGTGCCAGCAGCTTAGTAGGATACTACGATAGCAATCAGCCCCAGCATTTT
-	TRBJ2-2	TRBV5-1	TRBD2	CASSLESSGGPLSGELFF	TGCGCCAGCAGCTTGGAGAGTAGCGGGGGACCCCTATCCGGGGAGCTGTTTTTT
-	TRBJ2-5	TRBV5-4	TRBD2	CASSPDLAGYQETQYF	TGTGCCAGCAGCCCCGACCTAGCGGGATACCAAGAGACCCAGTACTTC
-	TRBJ1-1	TRBV3-1/TRBV3-2	TRBD1	CASSPGTGAWTEAFF	TGTGCCAGCAGCCCCGGGACAGGGGCTTGGACTGAAGCTTTCTTT
-	TRBJ1-2	TRBV6-5	-	CASSFDSEGGYTF	TGTGCCAGCAGCTTCGATAGTGAGGGCGGCTACACCTTC
-	TRBJ2-2	TRBV7-8	-	CASSSARNTGELFF	TGTGCCAGCAGTTCAGCGAGGAACACCGGGGAGCTGTTTTTT
-	TRBJ1-1	TRBV7-2	-	CASSSLPGNTEAFF	TGTGCCAGCAGCTCGTTGCCAGGGAACACTGAAGCTTTCTTT
-	TRBJ2-7	TRBV18	-	CASSTGQGSYEQYF	TGTGCCAGCTCAACAGGTCAGGGCTCCTACGAGCAGTACTTC
-	TRBJ2-1	TRBV18	-	CASSPVASSYNEQFF	TGTGCCAGCTCACCTGTTGCTAGCTCCTACAATGAGCAGTTCTTC
-	TRBJ1-2	TRBV29-1	-	CSVDSGGSGYTF	TGCAGCGTTGATAGTGGAGGGAGTGGCTACACCTTC
-	TRBJ1-2	TRBV14	-	CASSQVGFYGYTF	TGTGCCAGCAGCCAAGTGGGCTTCTATGGCTACACCTTC
-	TRBJ1-1	TRBV5-4	-	CASSLQTGNTEAFF	TGTGCCAGCAGCCTACAGACCGGGAACACTGAAGCTTTCTTT
-	TRBJ2-5	TRBV29-1	TRBD2	CSVSGGQETQYF	TGCAGCGTTTCGGGGGGGCAAGAGACCCAGTACTTC
-	TRBJ1-1	TRBV7-8	TRBD1	CASSSRQGRGSNTEAFF	TGTGCCAGCAGCTCAAGACAGGGGAGAGGGTCGAACACTGAAGCTTTCTTT
-	TRBJ1-5	TRBV6-2/TRBV6-3	TRBD1	CASSSGGEYQPQHF	TGTGCCAGCAGTTCAGGGGGCGAGTATCAGCCCCAGCATTTT